The entry that follows covers one T cell receptor (beta chain) sequence. Other autoimmune diseases, uncontrolled infections, pregnancy or lactation led to the exclusion of patients. These data come from a study of Graves' ophthalmopathy and Graves' hyperthyroidism. Germline V gene data show CDR1 as DFQATT and CDR2 as SNEGSKA (reference sequence). Trimming removed 3 bases from V and 0 bases from J, with 8 bases in between. This CDR3 is 13 amino acids long. RNA transcripts were the source from which TCR beta CDR3 regions were amplified. HTBI primers were used in a first-round RT-PCR, which preceded a second-round multiplex PCR. TCRdb re-called the multiplex PCR reads through MiXCR, storing one row per CDR3 protein. The sample has about half a million distinct CDR3 sequences, over 13% seen once.

The clonotype originates from a woman in her 30s with Graves' ophthalmopathy. The rearrangement links TRBV20-1 to TRBJ1-2; D ambiguous. Sample: blood. The CDR3 loop is CSARDGSNYGYTF. In DNA form, the CDR3 reads TGCAGTGCTAGGGACGGGTCTAACTATGGCTACACCTTC.